This T cell receptor (beta chain) came from a study of human T cells and chemical hapten exposure. Study details: The patients, most of them female, presented with alopecia areata, totalis or universalis. Among samples, TCR yields varied mainly because of small differences in pooled library volume. Study-wide results and caveats: Healthy individuals' immune responses may differ from those of donors, who had alopecia.

Time point specified: pre-sensitization, week 0. Treatment meaning: therapeutic diphenylcyclopropenone sensitization with weekly scalp DPC. The CDR3 spans 13 residues. V gave up 8 bases and J gave up 1 base, with 11 bases separating them. Within the library, unique molecular identifiers were attached to each individual cDNA molecule. A single record per CDR3 protein comes from TCRdb applying MiXCR to the RACE reads. The top ten hold more than 3% of the sample, which has 87,000 or so distinct CDR3 sequences, around 9.5% seen once. This clonotype was recorded many times. What it binds is unknown. This receptor was taken from a woman in her 40s with alopecia areata. Some clones in this sample may be carry-over from other donors' samples. The V and J genes are TRBV12-3 or TRBV12-4 and TRBJ1-1; no clear D. The sequences come from whole blood, collected in connection with sensitization to the hapten diphenylcyclopropenone (DPC). The CDR3 loop reads CASQQIQNTEAFF. The CDR3 nucleotides are TGTGCCAGCCAACAAATCCAGAACACTGAAGCTTTCTTT.